These 17 T cell receptor beta chains were sequenced from one sample in a study of shared clonotypes between healthy human individuals. Only CD45RO-negative cells positively selected for CCR7 counted as naive CD8 cells, so terminally differentiated effector memory CD45RA+ cells were excluded. Profiled with immunoSEQ multiplex PCR; TCRdb holds only in-frame clones, not every one. The sample holds some 2.1 million clones, roughly 95% seen once. Source material: naive CD8+ T cells sorted from blood. These receptors came from a man between 18 and 29 years old in good health.

The rearrangement links TRBV9 to TRBJ1-1; D possibly corresponds to TRBD1 (6 bases). The germline V gene encodes CDR1 SGDLS and CDR2 YYNGEE. This CDR3 contains 15 residues. Trimming pared 3 bases from V and 3 bases from J, leaving 15 bases between. CDR3 DNA: TGTGCCAGCAGCGACCTTCGGGGGGGGCACACTGAAGCTTTCTTT. Its translation is CASSDLRGGHTEAFF.

The J gene is TRBJ2-3, the V gene TRBV27, with 11 nucleotides matching TRBD2. Per the germline V gene, CDR1 is MNHEY and CDR2 is SMNVEV (reference sequence). V dropped 5 bases and J dropped 2; count of bases not matched to a gene: 6. This CDR3 has 16 amino acids. The CDR3 DNA reads TGTGCCAGCAGTCTCACGACTAGCGGGGTCACAGATACGCAGTATTTT. Amino acid sequence: CASSLTTSGVTDTQYF.

The chain joins TRBV27 to TRBJ2-3; the D is unclear. V was cut by 5 bases and J by 2 bases, with 8 bases left in between. The CDR3 extends over 13 amino acids. The germline CDR1 and CDR2 sequences are MNHEY and SMNVEV (reference sequence). The CDR3 DNA reads as TGTGCCAGCAGTCCACTAATCACAGATACGCAGTATTTT. It is translated as CASSPLITDTQYF.

The V call is TRBV7-6, the J call TRBJ1-2; D perhaps matches TRBD1 (5 bases). The germline gives CDR1 SGHVS, CDR2 FNYEAQ. V shed 5 bases and J shed 8 bases, with 21 bases lying between them. This CDR3 has 15 amino acids. The CDR3 spells CASSAGVGHGKGYTF. Written as DNA, the CDR3 is TGTGCCAGCAGCGCGGGCGTGGGGCACGGCAAAGGCTACACCTTC.

This clone was counted once. V usage is TRBV6-5 and J usage is TRBJ1-1; D call uncertain. The CDR3 covers 12 residues. V lost 6 bases and J 4 bases, leaving 9 bases between the germline ends. The V gene's germline CDR1 is MNHEY and CDR2 SVGAGI. The CDR3 region is CASSSLSTEAFF. CDR3 nucleotide sequence: TGTGCCAGCAGCTCGTTAAGCACTGAAGCTTTCTTT.

This chain connects TRBV5-6 to TRBJ2-3; 10 positions agree with TRBD2. Germline CDR1 reads SGHDT; CDR2 reads YYEEEE. The V segment lost 9 bases and the J segment 4 bases; nucleotides outside the gene matches: 17. The CDR3 sequence is 17 residues long. DNA of the CDR3: TGTGCCACCTCCCGGCCTAGCGGGGGTGAGGTGTCAGATACGCAGTATTTT. It yields the protein CATSRPSGGEVSDTQYF.

The DNA of the CDR3 is TGTGCCAGCAGCTTGTCGTCAGGGCTCTACAATGAGCAGTTCTTC. Residues: CASSLSSGLYNEQFF. The chain recombines TRBV5-6 with TRBJ2-1; the D gene is possibly TRBD1 (5 bases). Germline loops: CDR1 SGHDT, CDR2 YYEEEE. Trimming cost V 1 base and J 3 bases, with 11 bases left between them. This CDR3 contains 15 residues. The variable domain in full, with the rest retrieved from reference TRBV5-6 and TRBJ2-1, is DAGVTQSPTHLIKTRGQQVTLRCSPKSGHDTVSWYQQALGQGPQFIFQYYEEEERQRGNFPDRFSGHQFPNYSSELNVNALLLGDSALYLCASSLSSGLYNEQFFGPGTRLTVL.

The chain links TRBV7-9 to TRBJ2-2; TRBD1 matches at 9 bases. There are 16 residues in the CDR3. V dropped 4 bases and J dropped 5; count of bases not matched to a gene: 8. The germline V gene encodes CDR1 SEHNR and CDR2 FQNEAQ (reference sequence). Here the CDR3 reads CASSSVPGQGTGELFF. The CDR3 DNA reads TGTGCCAGCAGCTCAGTACCGGGACAGGGAACCGGGGAGCTGTTTTTT.

V is TRBV30 and J is TRBJ1-2, with a weak D call TRBD1 (5 bases). Per the germline V gene, CDR1 is GTSNPN and CDR2 is SVGIG (reference sequence). CDR3 length: 13 amino acids. V was cut by 5 bases and J by 8 bases, with 18 bases left in between. The CDR3 protein is CAWVLSGSQGYTF. The CDR3 DNA reads as TGTGCCTGGGTGCTTTCAGGGAGTCAAGGCTACACCTTC.

The chain combines TRBV5-6 with TRBJ2-7, with D possibly being TRBD1 (5 bases). CDR3 length: 12 amino acids. The V gene lost 5 bases and the J gene lost 6 bases, with 12 bases spanning the gap. Germline V lookup: CDR1 SGHDT, CDR2 YYEEEE. CDR3 in amino acids: CASSSGYSEQYF. The CDR3 coding sequence is TGTGCCAGCAGTTCAGGGTATAGCGAGCAGTACTTC.

The chain has TRBV27 and TRBJ2-1, with D possibly being TRBD1 (6 bases). The CDR3 has 16 amino acids. Germline-derived CDR1 and CDR2 are MNHEY and SMNVEV (reference sequence). The V gene lost 0 bases and the J gene lost 2 bases, with 11 bases spanning the gap. CDR3 sequence (DNA): TGTGCCAGCAGTTTATCGGTAGGGGGACCCTACAATGAGCAGTTCTTC. The encoded protein is CASSLSVGGPYNEQFF.

The V gene is TRBV6-5, the J gene TRBJ2-5, with a possible D match to TRBD1 (5 bases). Germline assignment: CDR1 MNHEY and CDR2 SVGAGI. This CDR3 comprises 15 residues. Trimming stripped 2 bases from V and 2 bases from J, with 12 bases between. CDR3 in DNA: TGTGCCAGCAGTTACCAAGACAGCTTGCAAGAGACCCAGTACTTC. Translated, it gives CASSYQDSLQETQYF.

The chain combines TRBV28 with TRBJ2-2; D is unresolved. V was pared by 8 bases and J by 0 bases, with 13 bases between. CDR1 is MDHEN, CDR2 SYDVKM, per germline. CDR3 length equals 15 residues. CDR3: CASSNTAANTGELFF. The CDR3 region has the DNA TGTGCCAGCTCAAACACAGCCGCGAACACCGGGGAGCTGTTTTTT.

This chain uses TRBV2 with TRBJ2-5, with TRBD1 matching 8 bases. The DNA end is a closer match to TRBJ2-7, so the J assignment may be wrong. The CDR3 length is 14 residues. CDR1 is SNHLY, CDR2 FYNNEI, per germline. The CDR3 spells CASSPDRGTYEQYF. CDR3 nucleotide sequence: TGTGCCAGCAGTCCCGACAGGGGAACCTACGAGCAGTACTTC.

This rearrangement joins TRBV19 to TRBJ1-1; D is undetermined. Trimming left V 7 bases short and J 3 bases short, with 12 bases between. Germline V gene data show CDR1 as LNHDA and CDR2 as SQIVND (reference sequence). This CDR3 has 13 amino acids. The CDR3 region has the DNA TGTGCCAGTAAAATGGGCTTTGACACTGAAGCTTTCTTT. This gives the protein CASKMGFDTEAFF.

The V call is TRBV28, the J call TRBJ2-2, with 13 bases lining up with TRBD2. Germline assignment: CDR1 MDHEN and CDR2 SYDVKM. The V gene end was trimmed by 2 bases and the J gene end by 1 base; junction bases not matched to a gene: 7. The CDR3 contains 19 residues. CDR3 sequence (DNA): TGTGCCAGCAGTTTACCCGGGACTAGCGGGGACCTGAACACCGGGGAGCTGTTTTTT. It codes for CASSLPGTSGDLNTGELFF.

The chain couples TRBV7-8 to TRBJ1-1; no clear D. From germline, CDR1 is SGHVS and CDR2 FQNEAQ. The CDR3 extends over 14 amino acids. The ends were cut back, 0 bases at V and 4 bases at J, with 9 bases in the middle. CDR3 protein: CASSLAGPSTEAFF. Here the CDR3 DNA reads TGTGCCAGCAGCTTAGCTGGCCCCAGCACTGAAGCTTTCTTT.